This T cell receptor (beta chain) stems from a study of human T cells and chemical hapten exposure. Time point: patch test 1, 2 weeks after DPC sensitization. Treatment described: therapeutic diphenylcyclopropenone sensitization with weekly scalp DPC. It was from unfractionated whole blood that total RNA was extracted. CDR3 size: 15 residues. Germline V gives CDR1 MNHEY, CDR2 SVGAGI. Trimming cost V 5 bases and J 2 bases, with 13 bases left between them. This clonotype was detected ten times or more. What it binds is not known. Study results and caveats: Alopecia affected the donors, so their immune response may differ from healthy people's. While controls formed fewer of them, expanded TCRs formed significantly more large CDR3 similarity clusters.

TCRdb re-analysed the RACE reads in MiXCR, keeping a single row per CDR3 protein. The profile covers about 340,000 distinct CDR3 sequences, with under 8% appearing a single time and about 8% taken by the ten largest. The J gene is TRBJ1-5, the V gene TRBV6-5; D gene ambiguous. The sequences come from whole blood, collected in connection with sensitization to the hapten diphenylcyclopropenone (DPC). The clonotype originates from a woman aged 18-35 years with alopecia areata. Some clones in this sample may be carry-over from other donors' samples. The CDR3 sequence: CASSNGGVGNQPQHF. The CDR3 DNA follows: TGTGCCAGCAGTAATGGCGGGGTGGGCAATCAGCCCCAGCATTTT.